One sample yielded the 20 T cell receptor beta chains listed below, sequenced in a study of T cell responses to AZD1222 COVID-19 vaccine. The method was immunoSEQ multiplex PCR; TCRdb's version includes in-frame clones alone and lacks a portion of them. The repertoire holds tens of thousands of clones, with around 80% as singletons. The sample consisted of peripheral blood, taken on day 0 of AZD1222 vaccination. Receptors were obtained from an adult in good health.

The gene calls are TRBV12-3 or TRBV12-4 and TRBJ2-7; D is unclear. This CDR3 spans 13 amino acids. The V gene lost 3 bases and the J gene lost 6 bases, with 12 bases spanning the gap. The CDR3 here is CASSFSRRGEQYF. The CDR3 DNA follows: TGTGCCAGCAGTTTTTCACGGAGAGGCGAGCAGTACTTC.

This clone was observed once. This rearrangement joins TRBV5-1 to TRBJ2-3; possible D gene TRBD1, 5 bases. Germline V gene data show CDR1 as SGHRS and CDR2 as YFSETQ. Trimming took off 4 bases at V and 1 base at J, with 13 bases between the two ends. The CDR3 sequence is 15 residues long. CDR3 nucleotide sequence: TGCGCCAGCAGCGGTTTGGGCAGGGGCACAGATACGCAGTATTTT. Translation: CASSGLGRGTDTQYF.

This clone was seen once. The chain combines TRBV9 with TRBJ1-6; 10 bases fit TRBD1. This CDR3 region has 15 residues. V lost 3 bases and J lost 10; bases outside the gene matches: 7. Germline loops: CDR1 SGDLS, CDR2 YYNGEE. The CDR3 region is CASSDRTGGMSPLHF. CDR3 nucleotide sequence: TGTGCCAGCAGCGACCGGACAGGGGGAATGTCACCCCTCCACTTT.

V usage is TRBV6-2 or TRBV6-3 and J usage is TRBJ1-5; no definite D call. Germline V CDR1 and CDR2: MNHEY, SVGEGT. The CDR3 covers 15 residues. The V end was cut by 5 bases, the J end by 0 bases, with 11 bases between. This CDR3 reads CASSPNRLSNQPQHF. The CDR3 DNA is TGTGCCAGCAGTCCGAATAGGCTTAGCAATCAGCCCCAGCATTTT.

The count of this clone is one. This rearrangement joins TRBV27 to TRBJ2-2; D gene ambiguous. The CDR3 contains 13 residues. V lost 2 bases and J lost 8, with 9 bases in between. Germline V gene lookup returns CDR1 MNHEY and CDR2 SMNVEV (reference sequence). DNA for the CDR3: TGTGCCAGCAGTTTAACCACTCTAGGGGAGCTGTTTTTT. This encodes CASSLTTLGELFF.

The rearrangement links TRBV5-5 to TRBJ1-5, with D unclear. Germline CDR1 is SGHKS and CDR2 is YYEKEE (reference sequence). The CDR3 runs 14 residues. V lost 3 bases and J lost 3, with 10 bases in between. The CDR3 DNA follows: TGTGCCAGCAGCTCATCTTGGACCAATCAGCCCCAGCATTTT. This encodes CASSSSWTNQPQHF.

The chain joins TRBV5-6 to TRBJ2-5, with TRBD1 matching over 9 bases. Germline V gene lookup returns CDR1 SGHDT and CDR2 YYEEEE. CDR3 length equals 15 residues. V lost 2 bases and J lost 9; bases outside the gene matches: 11. For the CDR3, the DNA is TGTGCCAGCAGCTTTCAAGGGACAGGGACATCGGCCCAGTACTTC. Its protein product is CASSFQGTGTSAQYF.

The chain has TRBV6-5 and TRBJ1-2, with TRBD1 as a possible D gene (5 bases). CDR1 and CDR2 (germline): MNHEY, SVGAGI. The CDR3 spans 12 residues. V was pared by 10 bases and J by 3 bases, with 12 bases between. The CDR3 reads CATMGGYYGYTF. The DNA for the CDR3 is TGTGCCACCATGGGGGGGTACTATGGCTACACCTTC.

The gene calls are TRBV7-9 and TRBJ1-6; D gene ambiguous. Between the trimmed V and J ends, which lost 2 bases and 10 bases, there was a span of 6 bases. From germline, CDR1 is SEHNR and CDR2 FQNEAQ (reference sequence). The CDR3 length is 12 residues. CDR3 DNA sequence: TGTGCCAGCAGCTTAACCAGCTCACCCCTCCACTTT. Translating it yields CASSLTSSPLHF.

This rearrangement joins TRBV28 to TRBJ1-2; the D gene is possibly TRBD1 (6 bases). Germline V CDR1 and CDR2: MDHEN, SYDVKM. V lost 1 base and J 3 bases, leaving 18 bases between the germline ends. This CDR3 has 17 residues. The CDR3 sequence: CASSLFRGRPQDYGYTF. In DNA form, the CDR3 reads TGTGCCAGCAGTTTATTTCGGGGGCGGCCACAGGACTATGGCTACACCTTC.

The chain employs TRBV6-4 and TRBJ2-6; tentative D call: TRBD2 (5 bases). Trimming shortened V by 3 bases and J by 2 bases, and 5 bases separated the two germline ends. From germline, CDR1 is MRHNA and CDR2 SNTAGT. This CDR3 spans 14 amino acids. CDR3 residues: CASSEGAGANVLTF. In nucleotides, the CDR3 is TGTGCCAGCAGTGAGGGAGCTGGGGCCAACGTCCTGACTTTC.

The chain has TRBV19 and TRBJ1-6; D perhaps matches TRBD1 (6 bases). The germline gives CDR1 LNHDA, CDR2 SQIVND (reference sequence). This CDR3 contains 14 residues. Trimming stripped 6 bases from V and 5 bases from J, with 11 bases between. CDR3 nucleotides: TGTGCCAGTAGGAGCGGACAGAATAATTCACCCCTCCACTTT. This translates into CASRSGQNNSPLHF.

V is TRBV7-2 and J is TRBJ1-1; D remains ambiguous. The germline CDR1 and CDR2 sequences are SGHTA and FQGNSA. The V and J ends lost 5 bases and 1 base respectively, with 14 bases between them. The CDR3 extends over 15 amino acids. Here the CDR3 reads CASSPRLAGNTEAFF. The CDR3 DNA is TGTGCCAGCAGCCCTCGCCTGGCCGGGAACACTGAAGCTTTCTTT.

This clone was seen more than once but under ten times. This chain links TRBV7-4 with TRBJ2-7, with TRBD1 matching 9 bases. The junction had 5 bases not matched to a gene; V was cut back by 5 bases and J by 3 bases. The CDR3 length is 14 residues. Germline V lookup: CDR1 SGHVT, CDR2 SQSDAQ. Here the CDR3 reads CASSPRTGVYEQYF. The DNA of the CDR3 is TGTGCCAGCAGCCCTAGGACAGGGGTCTACGAGCAGTACTTC.

This clone has a handful of counts. The chain joins TRBV6-5 to TRBJ1-2; D is perhaps TRBD1 (5 bases). CDR1 MNHEY and CDR2 SVGAGI come from the germline V gene. Trimming removed 6 bases from V and 4 bases from J, with 15 bases in between. The CDR3 totals 14 residues. CDR3 region: CASRANQGLYGYTF. The CDR3 coding sequence is TGTGCCAGCAGAGCCAACCAGGGTCTCTATGGCTACACCTTC.

The chain joins TRBV5-4 to TRBJ2-7; 9 bases are shared with TRBD2. The CDR3 contains 17 residues. V lost 0 bases, J lost 4 bases, and 11 bases stayed unmatched. Germline assignment: CDR1 SGHNT and CDR2 YYREEE (reference sequence). As DNA, the CDR3 is TGTGCCAGCAGCTTGGTGGCTAGCGGGACTCCCAGGTACGAGCAGTACTTC. Its protein is CASSLVASGTPRYEQYF.

This clone came up once. The chain couples TRBV6-5 to TRBJ2-1, with no clear D. The CDR3 runs to 12 residues. Germline V gene data show CDR1 as MNHEY and CDR2 as SVGAGI. The V and J ends lost 6 bases and 10 bases respectively, with 13 bases between them. The CDR3 is CASSKESGEQFF. CDR3 bases: TGTGCCAGCAGCAAGGAGTCGGGCGAGCAGTTCTTC.

This clone was found a few times. The chain recombines TRBV3-1 (or the pseudogene TRBV3-2) with TRBJ2-2; 11 bases align to TRBD2. With 3 bases clipped from V and 4 bases from J, the junction kept 4 bases outside the gene matches. In germline, CDR1 is LGHDT, CDR2 YNNKEL (reference sequence). The CDR3 spans 16 residues. The CDR3 sequence is CASSQLTSGSTGELFF. The CDR3 coding sequence is TGTGCCAGCAGCCAGCTAACTAGCGGGAGCACCGGGGAGCTGTTTTTT.

V and J are TRBV24-1 and TRBJ1-2, with D possibly being TRBD1 (5 bases). The CDR3 contains 13 residues. CDR1 and CDR2 from the germline V gene are KGHDR and SFDVKD. V was cut by 3 bases and J by 8 bases, with 12 bases left in between. The CDR3 DNA sequence: TGTGCCACCAGTGATAAGGGGCGGGTCGGCTACACCTTC. As protein: CATSDKGRVGYTF.

The chain couples TRBV3-1 (or the pseudogene TRBV3-2) to TRBJ2-5; 7 nucleotides match TRBD2. Germline CDR1 reads LGHDT; CDR2 reads YNNKEL (reference sequence). V lost 3 bases, J lost 2 bases, and 6 bases stayed unmatched. The CDR3 has 15 amino acids. CDR3 amino acids: CASSQQTAGQETQYF. The CDR3 DNA reads as TGTGCCAGCAGCCAGCAGACAGCGGGGCAAGAGACCCAGTACTTC.